Listed below are T cell receptor beta chains from one sample, sequenced in a study of T-cell memory formation after mild COVID-19. TCRdb reanalysed the 5' RACE reads using MiXCR and keeps one entry per CDR3 protein. The table includes 300,000 to 350,000 distinct CDR3 sequences, approximately 20% detected once. Material for sequencing was PBMCs or a T cell subset sorted from them (not recorded which). The receptors originated from a man between 18 and 35 years old who had mild COVID-19 (a few samples of this study predate the infection). Cell type and time point are not known. The CDR3 runs from the conserved cysteine through the conserved F or W. A D gene is named only where the DNA matches it firmly. The size entry is marked missing in some rows and otherwise reads once, few, many or a size class.

CASRDSSTDTQYF TGCGCCAGCAGGGACAGCTCCACAGATACGCAGTATTTT TRBJ2-3 NA few TRBV5-1
CASRYSGGPGYTF TGTGCCAGCAGGTATAGCGGGGGTCCAGGCTACACCTTC TRBJ1-2 NA few TRBV5-4
CAISESRAGDSNQPQHF TGTGCCATCAGTGAGTCCCGGGCAGGGGATAGCAATCAGCCCCAGCATTTT TRBJ1-5 NA NA TRBV10-3
CATSDSTGASYNEQFF TGTGCCACCAGTGATTCCACAGGGGCGTCCTACAATGAGCAGTTCTTC TRBJ2-1 TRBD1 few TRBV24-1
CASSLPGTDAYNEKLFF TGCGCCAGCAGCCTCCCCGGGACAGACGCTTATAATGAAAAACTGTTTTTT TRBJ1-4 TRBD1 NA TRBV4-1
CASSPGAGRSTDTQYF TGTGCCAGCTCACCTGGAGCGGGGAGGAGCACAGATACGCAGTATTTT TRBJ2-3 TRBD2 many TRBV18
CASSWRERYDQETQYF TGTGCCAGCAGCTGGAGGGAGCGGTACGATCAAGAGACCCAGTACTTC TRBJ2-5 NA NA TRBV7-9
CASSYTSGGAVSGELFF TGTGCCAGCAGTTACACTAGCGGGGGGGCCGTGTCCGGGGAGCTGTTTTTT TRBJ2-2 TRBD2 few TRBV12-3/TRBV12-4
CASSQDYWGQKGEAFF TGCGCCAGCAGCCAAGATTATTGGGGGCAGAAAGGGGAAGCTTTCTTT TRBJ1-1 NA few TRBV4-3
CASSQTGISYEQYF TGCGCCAGCAGTCAAACTGGGATCTCCTACGAGCAGTACTTC TRBJ2-7 NA NA TRBV23-1
CASSQDRYAGGREQYF TGCGCCAGCAGCCAAGATCGGTACGCGGGGGGCCGCGAGCAGTACTTC TRBJ2-7 TRBD2 few TRBV4-3
CSVGTSYEQYF TGCAGCGTTGGAACGTCCTACGAGCAGTACTTC TRBJ2-7 NA NA TRBV29-1
CASSGQGAASNQPQHF TGTGCCAGCAGCGGACAGGGAGCGGCTAGCAATCAGCCCCAGCATTTT TRBJ1-5 TRBD1 NA TRBV6-2/TRBV6-3
CASRSQGRDTQYF TGTGCCAGCAGATCGCAAGGGAGGGATACGCAGTATTTT TRBJ2-3 NA NA TRBV2
CASSLGTGSHNEQFF TGTGCCAGCAGCCTTGGGACAGGCAGCCACAATGAGCAGTTCTTC TRBJ2-1 TRBD1 few TRBV11-2
CASSLASRYPFF TGTGCCAGCAGCTTGGCCTCCCGTTACCCCTTCTTC TRBJ1-2 NA NA TRBV7-2
CASSVPGLAGFKTQYF TGTGCCAGCAGCGTCCCAGGACTAGCGGGGTTTAAGACCCAGTACTTC TRBJ2-5 TRBD2 few TRBV7-9
CASSPNTGNQPQHF TGTGCCAGCAGCCCTAACACAGGGAATCAGCCCCAGCATTTT TRBJ1-5 NA NA TRBV7-2
CASSILRTGGNTEAFF TGTGCCAGTAGTATACTCAGGACAGGGGGCAACACTGAAGCTTTCTTT TRBJ1-1 TRBD1 NA TRBV19
CASSLFGGVNTEAFF TGTGCCAGCAGTTTATTCGGGGGTGTGAACACTGAAGCTTTCTTT TRBJ1-1 NA few TRBV27
CASRTGTAYQETQYF TGTGCCAGCAGGACCGGGACAGCGTACCAAGAGACCCAGTACTTC TRBJ2-5 TRBD1 NA TRBV27
CASQGGDYEQYF TGTGCCTCACAGGGTGGGGACTACGAGCAGTACTTC TRBJ2-7 NA many TRBV30
CASTLAGQGKVQYF TGCGCCAGCACCTTGGCCGGACAGGGAAAGGTGCAGTACTTC TRBJ2-7 TRBD1 few TRBV5-1
CASSQGPGTWPMFF TGTGCCAGCAGCCAAGGCCCGGGGACCTGGCCCATGTTTTTT TRBJ1-4 NA NA TRBV3-1
CASSLGNSRNEQFF TGCGCCAGCAGCCTAGGGAACAGTCGCAATGAGCAGTTCTTC TRBJ2-1 NA NA TRBV4-3
CASSQQGYLNTEAFF TGTGCCAGCAGTCAACAGGGGTACTTGAACACTGAAGCTTTCTTT TRBJ1-1 TRBD1 NA TRBV2
CASSLPPGGSSSGANVLTF TGTGCCAGCAGCCTTCCTCCGGGAGGCTCGAGCTCTGGGGCCAACGTCCTGACTTTC TRBJ2-6 TRBD2 few TRBV13
CASSYPGTSYNEQFF TGTGCCAGCAGTTATCCCGGGACTAGTTACAATGAGCAGTTCTTC TRBJ2-1 TRBD2 few TRBV7-9
CASSESGVTQETQYF TGTGCCAGCAGTGAATCAGGGGTAACGCAAGAGACCCAGTACTTC TRBJ2-5 NA NA TRBV25-1
CASNSGTAYNEQFF TGCGCCAGCAACTCCGGGACAGCTTACAATGAGCAGTTCTTC TRBJ2-1 TRBD1 few TRBV5-1
CASSARQGGTYEQYF TGCGCCAGCAGCGCCCGACAGGGGGGAACCTACGAGCAGTACTTC TRBJ2-7 TRBD1 NA TRBV4-3
CSVGRGREGTEAFF TGCAGCGTCGGTCGAGGAAGAGAAGGCACTGAAGCTTTCTTT TRBJ1-1 NA NA TRBV29-1
CASSPPRTGGIGYTF TGTGCCAGCTCACCACCGCGGACAGGGGGCATTGGCTACACCTTC TRBJ1-2 TRBD1 NA TRBV18
CASSPGGVSGYTF TGTGCCAGTAGCCCCGGGGGGGTCTCTGGCTACACCTTC TRBJ1-2 NA few TRBV19
CASSQTDTLNTEAFF TGCGCCAGCAGCCAGACGGACACGTTGAACACTGAAGCTTTCTTT TRBJ1-1 NA few TRBV4-1
CASSFTGGRSNQPQHF TGTGCCAGCAGCTTCACAGGGGGAAGGAGCAATCAGCCCCAGCATTTT TRBJ1-5 TRBD1 NA TRBV7-2
CASSFSGQKNQPQHF TGTGCCAGCAGTTTTTCGGGACAGAAAAATCAGCCCCAGCATTTT TRBJ1-5 TRBD1 NA TRBV12-3/TRBV12-4
CASSPPTSNTGELFF TGTGCCAGCTCACCCCCTACTTCGAACACCGGGGAGCTGTTTTTT TRBJ2-2 NA NA TRBV18
CASSLGGTAYEQYF TGTGCCAGCAGCTTGGGCGGGACAGCCTACGAGCAGTACTTC TRBJ2-7 NA NA TRBV11-2
CASSLGQTGDTQYF TGCGCCAGCAGCCTGGGACAGACCGGAGATACGCAGTATTTT TRBJ2-3 TRBD1 many TRBV5-1
CASSATGGVSQPQHF TGTGCCAGCAGCGCCACAGGGGGAGTCAGTCAGCCCCAGCATTTT TRBJ1-5 TRBD1 NA TRBV7-2
CASSYGASPLHF TGTGCCAGCAGTTACGGGGCCTCACCCCTCCACTTT TRBJ1-6 NA many TRBV6-2/TRBV6-3
CSAMTGLRKKLFF TGCAGCGCCATGACAGGGTTAAGGAAAAAACTGTTTTTT TRBJ1-4 TRBD1 few TRBV29-1
CASSQLPPGTKEETQYF TGCGCCAGCAGCCAACTCCCCCCCGGGACCAAGGAAGAGACCCAGTACTTC TRBJ2-5 NA once TRBV4-1
CASSYSGQLRGETQYF TGTGCCAGCAGTTACTCGGGACAGCTTAGGGGGGAGACCCAGTACTTC TRBJ2-5 TRBD1 NA TRBV6-5
CASSEAKLYSNQPQHF TGTGCCAGCAGTGAAGCGAAGCTGTATAGCAATCAGCCCCAGCATTTT TRBJ1-5 NA NA TRBV6-1
CASSKRTNYGYTF TGTGCCAGCAGCAAGAGGACTAACTATGGCTACACCTTC TRBJ1-2 NA NA TRBV7-2
CSARGQGEATQYF TGCAGTGCTAGGGGACAGGGTGAGGCGACCCAGTACTTC TRBJ2-5 TRBD1 few TRBV20-1
CASSATGRLTDTQYF TGTGCCAGCTCAGCGACGGGGAGGCTCACAGATACGCAGTATTTT TRBJ2-3 NA NA TRBV18
CASSLAQRADEQFF TGCGCCAGCAGCTTGGCCCAAAGGGCCGATGAGCAGTTCTTC TRBJ2-1 NA few TRBV5-1
CASSHTDTQYF TGTGCCAGCAGCCACACAGATACGCAGTATTTT TRBJ2-3 NA many TRBV7-2
CASSLVEQGSYGYTF TGCGCCAGCAGCTTGGTCGAACAGGGGAGCTATGGCTACACCTTC TRBJ1-2 TRBD1 few TRBV5-1
CASSQAWRSTDTQYF TGTGCCAGCAGCCAAGCTTGGCGGAGCACAGATACGCAGTATTTT TRBJ2-3 NA NA TRBV3-1
CASSLVWSYRNEQFF TGTGCCAGCAGCTTAGTCTGGTCCTACCGCAATGAGCAGTTCTTC TRBJ2-1 NA NA TRBV7-2
CASSWAQKLFF TGTGCCAGCAGCTGGGCTCAGAAACTGTTTTTT TRBJ1-4 NA NA TRBV5-5
CASSPSGGVSNQPQHF TGTGCCAGCTCACCATCCGGAGGGGTTAGCAATCAGCCCCAGCATTTT TRBJ1-5 NA NA TRBV18
CASSQDLVGAQETQYF TGCGCCAGCAGCCAAGATCTCGTAGGGGCGCAAGAGACCCAGTACTTC TRBJ2-5 NA many TRBV4-1
CASSFPSGGSGGTDTQYF TGTGCCAGCAGCTTTCCTTCGGGGGGTAGCGGGGGCACAGATACGCAGTATTTT TRBJ2-3 TRBD2 NA TRBV7-9
CASSVSRTSGYTGELFF TGTGCCAGCAGCGTATCGAGGACTAGCGGCTACACCGGGGAGCTGTTTTTT TRBJ2-2 TRBD2 few TRBV9